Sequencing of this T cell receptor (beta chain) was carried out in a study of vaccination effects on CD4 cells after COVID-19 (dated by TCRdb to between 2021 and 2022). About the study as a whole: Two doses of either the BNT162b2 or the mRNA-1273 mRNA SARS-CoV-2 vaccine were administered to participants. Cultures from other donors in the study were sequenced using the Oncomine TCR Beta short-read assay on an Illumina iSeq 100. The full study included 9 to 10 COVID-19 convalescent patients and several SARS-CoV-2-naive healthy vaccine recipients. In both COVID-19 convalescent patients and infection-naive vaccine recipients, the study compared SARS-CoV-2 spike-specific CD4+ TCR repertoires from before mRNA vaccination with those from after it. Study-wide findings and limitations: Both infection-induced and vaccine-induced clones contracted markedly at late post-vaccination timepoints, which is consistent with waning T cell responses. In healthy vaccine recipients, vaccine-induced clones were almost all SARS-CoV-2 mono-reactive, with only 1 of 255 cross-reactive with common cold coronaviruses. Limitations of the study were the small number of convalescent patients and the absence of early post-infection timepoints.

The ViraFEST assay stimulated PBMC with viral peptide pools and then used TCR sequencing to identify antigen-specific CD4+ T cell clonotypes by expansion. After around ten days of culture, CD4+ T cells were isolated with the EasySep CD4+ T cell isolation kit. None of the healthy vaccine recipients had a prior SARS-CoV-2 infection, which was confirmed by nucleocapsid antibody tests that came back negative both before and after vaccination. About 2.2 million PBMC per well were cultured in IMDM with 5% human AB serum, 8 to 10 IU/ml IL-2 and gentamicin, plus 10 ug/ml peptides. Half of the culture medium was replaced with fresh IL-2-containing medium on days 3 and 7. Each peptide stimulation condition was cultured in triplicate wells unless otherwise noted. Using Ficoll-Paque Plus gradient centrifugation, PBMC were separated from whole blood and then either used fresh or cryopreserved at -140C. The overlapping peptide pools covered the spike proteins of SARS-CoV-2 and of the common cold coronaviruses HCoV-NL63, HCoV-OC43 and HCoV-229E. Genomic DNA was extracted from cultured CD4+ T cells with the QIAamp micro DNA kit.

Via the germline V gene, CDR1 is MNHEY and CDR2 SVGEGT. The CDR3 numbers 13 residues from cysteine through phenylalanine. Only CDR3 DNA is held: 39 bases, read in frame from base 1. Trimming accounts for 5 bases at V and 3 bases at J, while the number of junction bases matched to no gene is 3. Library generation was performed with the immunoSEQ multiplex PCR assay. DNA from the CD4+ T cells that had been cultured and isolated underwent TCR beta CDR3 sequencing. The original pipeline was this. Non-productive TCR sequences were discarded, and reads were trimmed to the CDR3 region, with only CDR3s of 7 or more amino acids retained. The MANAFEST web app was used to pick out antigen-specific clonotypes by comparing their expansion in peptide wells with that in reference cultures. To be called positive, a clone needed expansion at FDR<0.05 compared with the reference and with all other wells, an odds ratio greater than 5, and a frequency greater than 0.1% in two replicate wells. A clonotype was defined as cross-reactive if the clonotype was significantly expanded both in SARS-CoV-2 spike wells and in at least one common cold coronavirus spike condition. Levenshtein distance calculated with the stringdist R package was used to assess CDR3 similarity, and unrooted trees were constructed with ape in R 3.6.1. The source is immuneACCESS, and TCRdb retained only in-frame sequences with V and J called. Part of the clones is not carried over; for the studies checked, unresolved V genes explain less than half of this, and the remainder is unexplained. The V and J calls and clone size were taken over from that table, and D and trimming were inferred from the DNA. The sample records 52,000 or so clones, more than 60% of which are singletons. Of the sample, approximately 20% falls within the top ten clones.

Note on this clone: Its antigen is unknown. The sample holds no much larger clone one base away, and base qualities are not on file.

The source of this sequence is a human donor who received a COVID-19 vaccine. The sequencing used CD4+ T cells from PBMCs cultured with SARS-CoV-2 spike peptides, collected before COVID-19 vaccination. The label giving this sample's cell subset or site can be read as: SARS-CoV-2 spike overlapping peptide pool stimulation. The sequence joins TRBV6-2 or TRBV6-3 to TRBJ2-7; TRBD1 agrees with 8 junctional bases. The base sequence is TGTGCCAGCAGTCGGGACAGGCTCTACGAGCAGTACTTC. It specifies CASSRDRLYEQYF.